The sequence of this T cell receptor beta chain was determined in a study of blood T cell repertoires in COVID-19. Original handling: Quantification of nucleated cells was approximated via reference gene primer amplification. Measured with immunoSEQ multiplex PCR; TCRdb has only the in-frame clones, and not every one. V and J calls plus clone size are reproduced from that table; the DNA served to infer D and trimming. The sample comprises approximately 300,000 clones, around 87% of which are singletons, and about 5.4% rests with the top ten. Individuals drawn from around 25 US areas were about 18 to 90 years old. In assigning cohorts, the study relied on participant-reported clinical history. What the recovered Cohort 3 donors had was two negative PCRs, clearance, or symptom resolution. The CDR3 has 13 amino acids. The V end lost 2 bases, the J end lost 6 bases, and 8 bases lay between the germline ends.

Source material: PBMCs or T cells enriched from blood (not recorded which). The sequence came from a woman between 25 and 40 years old who had recovered from COVID-19. The chain carries TRBV12-3 or TRBV12-4 and TRBJ2-1; D is unresolved. In DNA, the CDR3 is TGTGCCAGCAGTTTATATACTCTCAATGAGCAGTTCTTC. This codes for CASSLYTLNEQFF.